This TCR beta chain comes out of a study of cytomegalovirus exposure and HLA in healthy donors. With V trimmed by 7 bases and J by 5 bases, 6 bases remained unmatched. CDR3 length: 13 amino acids. Germline lookup yields CDR1 GTSNPN and CDR2 SVGIG (reference sequence). 60 Vbeta and 13 Jbeta primers were used in PCR. Measured with immunoSEQ multiplex PCR; TCRdb has only the in-frame clones, and not every one. Among approximately 160,000 clones listed, just under 80% were seen once. The receptor was isolated from a middle-aged woman in good health and CMV-seropositive. Source material: PBMCs. V is TRBV30 and J is TRBJ1-5; 9 bases agree with TRBD1. The DNA for the CDR3 is TGTGCCTTTACAGGGGGCCGACATCAGCCCCAGCATTTT. This sequence encodes CAFTGGRHQPQHF.